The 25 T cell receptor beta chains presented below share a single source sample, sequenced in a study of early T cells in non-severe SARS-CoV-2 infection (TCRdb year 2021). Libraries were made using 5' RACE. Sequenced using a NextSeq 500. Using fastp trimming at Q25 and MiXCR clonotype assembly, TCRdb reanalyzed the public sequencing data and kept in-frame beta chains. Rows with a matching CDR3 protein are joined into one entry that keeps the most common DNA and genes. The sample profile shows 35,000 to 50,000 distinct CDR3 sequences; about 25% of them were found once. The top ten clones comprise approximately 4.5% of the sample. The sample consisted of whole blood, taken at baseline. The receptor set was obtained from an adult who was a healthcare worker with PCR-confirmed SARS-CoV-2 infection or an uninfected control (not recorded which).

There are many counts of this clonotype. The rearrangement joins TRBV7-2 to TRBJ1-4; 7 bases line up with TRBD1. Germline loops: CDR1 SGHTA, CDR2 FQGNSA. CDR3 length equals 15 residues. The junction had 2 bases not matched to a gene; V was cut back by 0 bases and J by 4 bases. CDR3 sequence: CASSLAGDSNEKLFF. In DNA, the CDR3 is TGTGCCAGCAGCTTAGCTGGGGACAGTAATGAAAAACTGTTTTTT.

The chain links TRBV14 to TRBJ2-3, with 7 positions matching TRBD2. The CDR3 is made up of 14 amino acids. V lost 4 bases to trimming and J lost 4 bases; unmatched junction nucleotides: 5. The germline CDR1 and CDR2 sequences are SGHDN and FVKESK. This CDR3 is CASSLGLVPDTQYF. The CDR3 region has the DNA TGTGCCAGCAGCCTCGGACTAGTCCCAGATACGCAGTATTTT.

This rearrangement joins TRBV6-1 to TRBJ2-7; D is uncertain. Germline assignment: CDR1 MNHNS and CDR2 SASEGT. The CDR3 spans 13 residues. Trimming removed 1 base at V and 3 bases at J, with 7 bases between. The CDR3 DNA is TGTGCCAGCAGTGAAGAAGTCGGCTACGAGCAGTACTTC. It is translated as CASSEEVGYEQYF.

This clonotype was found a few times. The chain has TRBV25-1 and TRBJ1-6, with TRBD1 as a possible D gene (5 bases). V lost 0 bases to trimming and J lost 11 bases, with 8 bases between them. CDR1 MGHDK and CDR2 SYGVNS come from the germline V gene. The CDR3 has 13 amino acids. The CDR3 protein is CASSEYVGAPLHF. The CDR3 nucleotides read TGTGCCAGCAGTGAATACGTGGGGGCACCCCTCCACTTT.

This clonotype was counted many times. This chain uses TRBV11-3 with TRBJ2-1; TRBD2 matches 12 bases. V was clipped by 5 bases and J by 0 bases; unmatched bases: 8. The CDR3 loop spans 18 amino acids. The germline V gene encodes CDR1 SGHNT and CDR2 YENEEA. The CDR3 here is CASSPSGGAGGSYNEQFF. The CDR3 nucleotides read TGTGCCAGCAGCCCTAGCGGGGGGGCTGGGGGCTCCTACAATGAGCAGTTCTTC. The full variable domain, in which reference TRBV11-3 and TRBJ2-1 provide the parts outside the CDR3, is EAGVVQSPRYKIIEKKQPVAFWCNPISGHNTLYWYLQNLGQGPELLIRYENEEAVDDSQLPKDRFSAERLKGVDSTLKIQPAELGDSAVYLCASSPSGGAGGSYNEQFFGPGTRLTVL.

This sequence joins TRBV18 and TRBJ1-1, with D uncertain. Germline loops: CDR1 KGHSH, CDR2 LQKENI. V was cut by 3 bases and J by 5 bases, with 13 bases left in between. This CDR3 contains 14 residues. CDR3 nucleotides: TGTGCCAGCTCACCGGGGAGGGAGTCGACTGAAGCTTTCTTT. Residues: CASSPGRESTEAFF.

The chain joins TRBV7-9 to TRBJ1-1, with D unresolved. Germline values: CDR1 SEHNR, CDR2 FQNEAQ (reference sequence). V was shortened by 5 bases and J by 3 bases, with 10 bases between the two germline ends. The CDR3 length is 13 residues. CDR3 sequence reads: CASSDGPYTEAFF. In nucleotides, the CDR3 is TGTGCCAGCAGCGATGGACCTTACACTGAAGCTTTCTTT.

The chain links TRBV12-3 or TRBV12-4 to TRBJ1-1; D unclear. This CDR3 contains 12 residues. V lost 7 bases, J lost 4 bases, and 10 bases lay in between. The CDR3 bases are TGTGCCAGCACCCCACGGAGCACTGAAGCTTTCTTT. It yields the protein CASTPRSTEAFF.

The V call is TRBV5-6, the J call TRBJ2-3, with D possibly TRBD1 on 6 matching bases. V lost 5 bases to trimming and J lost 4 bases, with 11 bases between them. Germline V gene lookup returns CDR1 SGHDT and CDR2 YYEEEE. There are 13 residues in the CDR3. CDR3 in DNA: TGTGCCAGCAGAACAGGGTTCTCAGATACGCAGTATTTT. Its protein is CASRTGFSDTQYF.

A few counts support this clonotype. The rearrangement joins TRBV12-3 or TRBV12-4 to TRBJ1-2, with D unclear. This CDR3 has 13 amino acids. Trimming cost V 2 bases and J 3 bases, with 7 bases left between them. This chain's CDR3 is CASSLNGDYGYTF. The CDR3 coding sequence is TGTGCCAGCAGTTTAAATGGGGACTATGGCTACACCTTC.

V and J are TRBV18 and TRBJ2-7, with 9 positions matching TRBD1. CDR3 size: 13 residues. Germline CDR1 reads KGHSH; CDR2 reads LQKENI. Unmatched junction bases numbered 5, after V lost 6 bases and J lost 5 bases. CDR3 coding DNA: TGTGCCAGCTCGGGACAGGGTTATCACGAGCAGTACTTC. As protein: CASSGQGYHEQYF. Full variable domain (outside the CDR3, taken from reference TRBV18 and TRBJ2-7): NAGVMQNPRHLVRRRGQEARLRCSPMKGHSHVYWYRQLPEEGLKFMVYLQKENIIDESGMPKERFSAEFPKEGPSILRIQQVVRGDSAAYFCASSGQGYHEQYFGPGTRLTVT.

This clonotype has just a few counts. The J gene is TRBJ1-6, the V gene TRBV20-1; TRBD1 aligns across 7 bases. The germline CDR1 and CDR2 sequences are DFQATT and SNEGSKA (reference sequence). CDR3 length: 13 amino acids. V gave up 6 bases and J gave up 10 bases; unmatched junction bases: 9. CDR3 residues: CSAIRAGGSPLHF. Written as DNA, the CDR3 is TGCAGTGCCATTAGGGCAGGGGGATCACCCCTCCACTTT.

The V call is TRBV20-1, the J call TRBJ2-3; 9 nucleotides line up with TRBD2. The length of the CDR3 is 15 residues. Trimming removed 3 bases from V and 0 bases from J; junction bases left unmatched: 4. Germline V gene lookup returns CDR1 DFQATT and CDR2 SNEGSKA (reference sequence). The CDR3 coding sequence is TGCAGTGCTAGCTCAGCGGGGGGCAGCACAGATACGCAGTATTTT. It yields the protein CSASSAGGSTDTQYF.

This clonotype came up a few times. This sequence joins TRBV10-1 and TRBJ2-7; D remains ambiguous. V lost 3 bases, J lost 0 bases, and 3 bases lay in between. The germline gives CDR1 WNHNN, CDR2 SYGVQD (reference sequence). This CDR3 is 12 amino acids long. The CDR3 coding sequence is TGCGCCAGCAGTGACAGCTCCTACGAGCAGTACTTC. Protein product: CASSDSSYEQYF.

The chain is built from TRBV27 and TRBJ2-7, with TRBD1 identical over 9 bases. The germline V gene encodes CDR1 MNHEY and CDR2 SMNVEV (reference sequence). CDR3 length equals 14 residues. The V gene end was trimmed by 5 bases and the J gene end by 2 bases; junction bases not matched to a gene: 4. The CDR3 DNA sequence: TGTGCCAGCAGTGCCCGACAGGGGGCCTACGAGCAGTACTTC. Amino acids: CASSARQGAYEQYF.

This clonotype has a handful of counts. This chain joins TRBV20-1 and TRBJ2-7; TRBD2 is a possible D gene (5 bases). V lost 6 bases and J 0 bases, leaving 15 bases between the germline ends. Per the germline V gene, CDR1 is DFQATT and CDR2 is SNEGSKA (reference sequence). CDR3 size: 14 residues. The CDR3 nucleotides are TGCAGTGCAGCCGGGGTGAGGAGCTCCTACGAGCAGTACTTC. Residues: CSAAGVRSSYEQYF.

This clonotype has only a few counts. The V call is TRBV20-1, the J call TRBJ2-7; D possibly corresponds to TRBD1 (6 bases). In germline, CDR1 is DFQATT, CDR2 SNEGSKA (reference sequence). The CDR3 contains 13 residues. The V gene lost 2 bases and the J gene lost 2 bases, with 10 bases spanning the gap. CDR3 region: CSARPGQTYEQYF. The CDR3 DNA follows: TGCAGTGCTAGACCCGGACAGACCTACGAGCAGTACTTC.

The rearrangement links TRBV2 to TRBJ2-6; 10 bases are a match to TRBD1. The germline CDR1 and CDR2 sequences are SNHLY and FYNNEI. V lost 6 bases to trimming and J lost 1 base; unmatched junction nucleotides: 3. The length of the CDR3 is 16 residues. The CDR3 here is CASRGTGVSGANVLTF. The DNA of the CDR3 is TGTGCCAGCAGAGGGACAGGGGTGTCTGGGGCCAACGTCCTGACTTTC. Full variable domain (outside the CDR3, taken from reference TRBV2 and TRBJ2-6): EPEVTQTPSHQVTQMGQEVILRCVPISNHLYFYWYRQILGQKVEFLVSFYNNEISEKSEIFDDQFSVERPDGSNFTLKIRSTKLEDSAMYFCASRGTGVSGANVLTFGAGSRLTVL.

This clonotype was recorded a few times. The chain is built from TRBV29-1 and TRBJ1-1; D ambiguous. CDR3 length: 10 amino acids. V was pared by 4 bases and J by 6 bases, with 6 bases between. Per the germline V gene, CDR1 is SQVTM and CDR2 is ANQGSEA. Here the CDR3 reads CSVAAAEAFF. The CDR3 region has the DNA TGCAGCGTTGCAGCGGCTGAAGCTTTCTTT.

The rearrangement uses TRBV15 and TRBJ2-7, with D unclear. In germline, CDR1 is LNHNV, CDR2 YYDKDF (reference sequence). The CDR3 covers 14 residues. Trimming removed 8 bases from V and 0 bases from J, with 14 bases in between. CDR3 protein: CATSRQPSSYEQYF. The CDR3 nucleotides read TGTGCCACCTCGCGGCAGCCGAGCTCCTACGAGCAGTACTTC. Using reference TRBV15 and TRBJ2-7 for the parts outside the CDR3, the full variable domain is DAMVIQNPRYQVTQFGKPVTLSCSQTLNHNVMYWYQQKSSQAPKLLFHYYDKDFNNEADTPDNFQSRRPNTSFCFLDIRSPGLGDTAMYLCATSRQPSSYEQYFGPGTRLTVT.

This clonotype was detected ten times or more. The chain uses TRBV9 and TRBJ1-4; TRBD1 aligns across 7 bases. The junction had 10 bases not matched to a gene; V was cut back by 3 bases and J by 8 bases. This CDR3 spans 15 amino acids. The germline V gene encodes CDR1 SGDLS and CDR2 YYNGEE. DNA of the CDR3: TGTGCCAGCAGCGCCCGACAGGGTGCGGGGGAAAAACTGTTTTTT. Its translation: CASSARQGAGEKLFF.

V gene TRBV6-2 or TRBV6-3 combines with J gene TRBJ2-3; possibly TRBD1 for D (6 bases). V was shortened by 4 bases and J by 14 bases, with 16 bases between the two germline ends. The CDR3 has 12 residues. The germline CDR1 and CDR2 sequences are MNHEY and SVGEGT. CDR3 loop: CASSSPGRGAYF. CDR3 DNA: TGTGCCAGCAGTTCCCCGGGCAGGGGAGCGTATTTT.

DNA of the CDR3: TGCGCCAGCAGCTCAGTTCTAATCGATACGCAGTATTTT. Translation: CASSSVLIDTQYF. This chain uses TRBV5-1 with TRBJ2-3, with no clear D. The CDR3 extends over 13 amino acids. The V end lost 3 bases, the J end lost 6 bases, and 11 bases lay between the germline ends. Germline V gene lookup returns CDR1 SGHRS and CDR2 YFSETQ.

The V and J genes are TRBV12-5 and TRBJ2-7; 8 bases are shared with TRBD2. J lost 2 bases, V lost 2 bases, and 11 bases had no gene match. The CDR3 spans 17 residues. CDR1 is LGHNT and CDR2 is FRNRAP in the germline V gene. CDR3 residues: CASGLPTLAGNTYEQYF. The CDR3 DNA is TGTGCTAGTGGTTTGCCCACCCTAGCGGGTAATACCTACGAGCAGTACTTC.

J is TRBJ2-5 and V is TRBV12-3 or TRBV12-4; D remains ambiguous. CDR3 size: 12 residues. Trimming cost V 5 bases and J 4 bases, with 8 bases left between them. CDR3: CASSNPGETQYF. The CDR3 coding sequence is TGTGCCAGCAGTAACCCAGGAGAGACCCAGTACTTC.